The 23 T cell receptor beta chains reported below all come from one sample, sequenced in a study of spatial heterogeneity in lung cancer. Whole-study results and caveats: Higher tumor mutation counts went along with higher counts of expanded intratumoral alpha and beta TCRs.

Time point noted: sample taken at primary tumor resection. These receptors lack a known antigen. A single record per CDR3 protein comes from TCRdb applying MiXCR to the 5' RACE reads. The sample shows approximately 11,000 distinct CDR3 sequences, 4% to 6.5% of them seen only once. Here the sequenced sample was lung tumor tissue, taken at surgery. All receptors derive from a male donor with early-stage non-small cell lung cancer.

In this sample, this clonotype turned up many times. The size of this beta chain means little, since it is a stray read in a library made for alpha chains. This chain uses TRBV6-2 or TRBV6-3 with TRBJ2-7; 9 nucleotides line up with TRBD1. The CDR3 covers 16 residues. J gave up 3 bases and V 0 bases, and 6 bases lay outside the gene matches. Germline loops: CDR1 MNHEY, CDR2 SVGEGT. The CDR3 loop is CASSYSISTGGYEQYF. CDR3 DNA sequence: TGTGCCAGCAGTTACTCTATTTCGACAGGGGGCTACGAGCAGTACTTC.

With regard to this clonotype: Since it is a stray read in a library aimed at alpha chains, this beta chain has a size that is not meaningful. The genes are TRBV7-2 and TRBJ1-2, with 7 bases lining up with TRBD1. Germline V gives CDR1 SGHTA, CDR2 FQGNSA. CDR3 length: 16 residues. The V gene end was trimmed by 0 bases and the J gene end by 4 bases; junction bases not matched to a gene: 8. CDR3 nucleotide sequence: TGTGCCAGCAGCTTAGCGGGACAGACCTTTCGCTATGGCTACACCTTC. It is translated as CASSLAGQTFRYGYTF.

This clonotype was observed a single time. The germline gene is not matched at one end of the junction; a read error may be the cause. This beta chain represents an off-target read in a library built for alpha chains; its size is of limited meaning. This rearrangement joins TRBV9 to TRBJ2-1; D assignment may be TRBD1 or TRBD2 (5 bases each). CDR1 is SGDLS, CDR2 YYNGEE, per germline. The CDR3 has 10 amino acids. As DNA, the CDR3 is TGCGCCAGCAGTGACGGGACGGAGTTCTTC. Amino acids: CASSDGTEFF.

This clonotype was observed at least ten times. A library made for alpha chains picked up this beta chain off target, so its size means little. The DNA for the CDR3 is TGTGCCAGCAGTTTATGGGAGGGGGCAGAAGGGGCCAACGTCCTGACTTTC. Its translation: CASSLWEGAEGANVLTF. V is TRBV28 and J is TRBJ2-6, with D possibly TRBD1 on 7 matching bases. Trimming shortened V by 0 bases and J by 4 bases, and 13 bases separated the two germline ends. Per the germline V gene, CDR1 is MDHEN and CDR2 is SYDVKM. The length of the CDR3 is 17 residues.

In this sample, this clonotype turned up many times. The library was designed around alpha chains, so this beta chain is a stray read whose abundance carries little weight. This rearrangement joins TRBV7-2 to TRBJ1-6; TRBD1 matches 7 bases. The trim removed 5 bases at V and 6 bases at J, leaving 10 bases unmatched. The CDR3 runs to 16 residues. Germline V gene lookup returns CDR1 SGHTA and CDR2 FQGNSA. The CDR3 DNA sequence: TGTGCCAGCAGCACAGGCCGGACAGGTTCTAATTCACCCCTCCACTTT. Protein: CASSTGRTGSNSPLHF.

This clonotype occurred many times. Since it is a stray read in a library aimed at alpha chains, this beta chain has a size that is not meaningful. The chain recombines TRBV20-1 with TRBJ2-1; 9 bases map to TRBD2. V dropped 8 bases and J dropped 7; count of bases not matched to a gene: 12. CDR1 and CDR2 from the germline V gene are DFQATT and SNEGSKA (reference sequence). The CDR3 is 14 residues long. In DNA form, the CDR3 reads TGCAGTCCCACTGGGGCGGGAGGGCCAAATGAGCAGTTCTTC. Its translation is CSPTGAGGPNEQFF.

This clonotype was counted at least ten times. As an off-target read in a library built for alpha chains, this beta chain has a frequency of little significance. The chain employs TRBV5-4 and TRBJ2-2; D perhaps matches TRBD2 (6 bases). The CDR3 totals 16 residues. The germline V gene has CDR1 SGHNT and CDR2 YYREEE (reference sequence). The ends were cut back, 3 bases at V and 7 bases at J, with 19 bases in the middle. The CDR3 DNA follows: TGTGCCAGCAGCTCGATAGCGGCTGGCCCAGGCGGGGAGCTGTTTTTT. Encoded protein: CASSSIAAGPGGELFF.

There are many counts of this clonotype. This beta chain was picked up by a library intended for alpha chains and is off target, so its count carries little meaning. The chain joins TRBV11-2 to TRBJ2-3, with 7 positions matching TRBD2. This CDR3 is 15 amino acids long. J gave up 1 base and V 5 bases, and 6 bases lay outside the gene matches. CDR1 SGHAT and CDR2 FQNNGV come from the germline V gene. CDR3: CASSPRTSGTDTQYF. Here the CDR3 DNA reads TGTGCCAGCAGCCCCCGGACTAGTGGCACAGATACGCAGTATTTT.

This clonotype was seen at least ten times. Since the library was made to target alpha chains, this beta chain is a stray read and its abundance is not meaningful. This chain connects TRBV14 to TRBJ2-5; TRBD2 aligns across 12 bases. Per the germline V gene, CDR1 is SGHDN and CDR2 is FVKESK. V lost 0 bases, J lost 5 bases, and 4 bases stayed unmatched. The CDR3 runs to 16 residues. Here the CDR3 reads CASSQDGLAGSETQYF. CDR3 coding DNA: TGTGCCAGCAGCCAAGATGGACTAGCGGGGAGCGAGACCCAGTACTTC.

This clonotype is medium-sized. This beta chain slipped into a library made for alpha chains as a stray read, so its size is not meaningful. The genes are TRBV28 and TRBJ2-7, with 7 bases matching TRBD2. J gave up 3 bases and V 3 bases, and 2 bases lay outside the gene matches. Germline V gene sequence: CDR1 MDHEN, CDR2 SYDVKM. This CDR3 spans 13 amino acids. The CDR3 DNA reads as TGTGCCAGCAGTTTGATAGCGGGCTACGAGCAGTACTTC. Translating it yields CASSLIAGYEQYF.

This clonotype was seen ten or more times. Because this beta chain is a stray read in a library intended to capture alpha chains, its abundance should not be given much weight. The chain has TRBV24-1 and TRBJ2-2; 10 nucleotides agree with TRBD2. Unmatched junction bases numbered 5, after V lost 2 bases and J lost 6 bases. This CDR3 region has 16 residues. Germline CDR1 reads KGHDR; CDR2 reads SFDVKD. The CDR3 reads CATSDSVSGRPGELFF. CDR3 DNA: TGTGCCACCAGTGATTCCGTTAGCGGGAGGCCCGGGGAGCTGTTTTTT.

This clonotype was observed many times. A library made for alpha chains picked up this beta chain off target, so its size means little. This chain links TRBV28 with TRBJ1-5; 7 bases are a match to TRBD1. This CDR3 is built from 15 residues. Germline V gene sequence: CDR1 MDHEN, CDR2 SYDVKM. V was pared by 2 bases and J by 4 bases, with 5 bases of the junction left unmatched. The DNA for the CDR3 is TGTGCCAGCAGTTTAGGGACAGCGAGGAATCAGCCCCAGCATTTT. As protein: CASSLGTARNQPQHF.

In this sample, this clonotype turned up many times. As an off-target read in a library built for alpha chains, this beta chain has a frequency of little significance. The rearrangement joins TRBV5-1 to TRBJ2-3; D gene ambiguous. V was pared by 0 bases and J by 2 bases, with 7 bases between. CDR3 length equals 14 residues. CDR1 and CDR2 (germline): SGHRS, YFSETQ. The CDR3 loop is CASSLDRYTDTQYF. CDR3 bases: TGCGCCAGCAGCTTGGACAGATACACAGATACGCAGTATTTT. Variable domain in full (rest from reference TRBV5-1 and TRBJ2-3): KAGVTQTPRYLIKTRGQQVTLSCSPISGHRSVSWYQQTPGQGLQFLFEYFSETQRNKGNFPGRFSGRQFSNSRSEMNVSTLELGDSALYLCASSLDRYTDTQYFGPGTRLTVL.

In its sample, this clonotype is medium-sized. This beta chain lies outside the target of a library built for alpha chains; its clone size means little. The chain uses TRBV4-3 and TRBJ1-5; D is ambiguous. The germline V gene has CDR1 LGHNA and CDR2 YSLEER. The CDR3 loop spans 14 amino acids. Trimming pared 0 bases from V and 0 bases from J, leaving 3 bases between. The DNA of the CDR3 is TGCGCCAGCAGCCAAGAATTTAGCAATCAGCCCCAGCATTTT. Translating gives CASSQEFSNQPQHF.

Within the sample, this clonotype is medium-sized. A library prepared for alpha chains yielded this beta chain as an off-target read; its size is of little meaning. The CDR3: CASSLAVGELFF. CDR3 sequence (DNA): TGTGCCAGCAGCTTAGCAGTCGGGGAGCTGTTTTTT. This chain links TRBV7-8 with TRBJ2-2; no reliable D call. Trimming shortened V by 0 bases and J by 7 bases, and 3 bases separated the two germline ends. The CDR3 runs 12 residues. Germline CDR1 SGHVS, CDR2 FQNEAQ.

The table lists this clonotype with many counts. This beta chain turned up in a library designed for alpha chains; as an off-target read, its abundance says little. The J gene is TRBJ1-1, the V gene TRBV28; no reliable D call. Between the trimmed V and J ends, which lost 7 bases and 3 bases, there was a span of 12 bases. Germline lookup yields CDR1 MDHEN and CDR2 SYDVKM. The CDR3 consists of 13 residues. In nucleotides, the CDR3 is TGTGCCAGCACTCCCTTAAGGGACACTGAAGCTTTCTTT. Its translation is CASTPLRDTEAFF.

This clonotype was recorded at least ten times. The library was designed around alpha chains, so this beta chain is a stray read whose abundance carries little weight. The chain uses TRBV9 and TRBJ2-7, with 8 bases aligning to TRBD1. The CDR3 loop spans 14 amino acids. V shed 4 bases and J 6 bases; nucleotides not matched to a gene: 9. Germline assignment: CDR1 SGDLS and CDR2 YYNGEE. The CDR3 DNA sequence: TGTGCCAGCAGCTCCCGGACAGGGACGGGCGAGCAGTACTTC. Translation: CASSSRTGTGEQYF.

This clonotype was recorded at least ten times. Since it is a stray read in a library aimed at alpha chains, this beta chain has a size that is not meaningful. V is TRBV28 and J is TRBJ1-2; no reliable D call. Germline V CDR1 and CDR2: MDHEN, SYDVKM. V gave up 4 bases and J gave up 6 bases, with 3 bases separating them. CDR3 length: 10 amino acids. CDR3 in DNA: TGTGCCAGCAGTTATAATGGCTACACCTTC. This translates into CASSYNGYTF.

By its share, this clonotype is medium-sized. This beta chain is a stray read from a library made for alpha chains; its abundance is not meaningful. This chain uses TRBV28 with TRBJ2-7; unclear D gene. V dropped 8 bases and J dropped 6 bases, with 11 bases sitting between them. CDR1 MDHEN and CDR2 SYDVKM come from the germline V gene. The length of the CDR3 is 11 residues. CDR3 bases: TGTGCCAGCCGTGGAGTGTTCGAGCAGTACTTC. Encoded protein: CASRGVFEQYF.

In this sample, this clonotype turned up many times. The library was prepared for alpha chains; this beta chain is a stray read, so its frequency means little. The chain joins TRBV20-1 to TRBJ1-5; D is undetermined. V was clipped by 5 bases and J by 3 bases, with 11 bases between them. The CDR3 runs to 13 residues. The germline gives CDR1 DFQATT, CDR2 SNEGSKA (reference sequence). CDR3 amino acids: CSAGLGFNQPQHF. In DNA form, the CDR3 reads TGCAGTGCTGGATTGGGATTCAATCAGCCCCAGCATTTT.

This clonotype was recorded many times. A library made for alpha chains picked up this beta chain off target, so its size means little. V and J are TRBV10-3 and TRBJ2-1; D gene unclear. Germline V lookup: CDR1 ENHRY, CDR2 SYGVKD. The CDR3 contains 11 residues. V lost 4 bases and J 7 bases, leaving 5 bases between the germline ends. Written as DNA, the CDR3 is TGTGCCATCAGTGTGGGAAATGAGCAGTTCTTC. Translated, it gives CAISVGNEQFF.

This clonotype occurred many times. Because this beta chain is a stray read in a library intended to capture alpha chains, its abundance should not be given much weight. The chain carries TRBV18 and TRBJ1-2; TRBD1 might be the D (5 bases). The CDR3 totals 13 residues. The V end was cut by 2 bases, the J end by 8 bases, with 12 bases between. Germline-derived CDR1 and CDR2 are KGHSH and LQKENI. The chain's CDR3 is CASSPGRGRGYTF. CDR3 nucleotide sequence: TGTGCCAGCTCACCAGGCCGGGGCCGGGGCTACACCTTC.

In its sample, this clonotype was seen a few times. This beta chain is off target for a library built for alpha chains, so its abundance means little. The CDR3 is CASSYTHYEQYF. The CDR3 bases are TGTGCCAGCAGTTACACCCACTACGAGCAGTACTTC. The chain uses TRBV6-2 or TRBV6-3 and TRBJ2-7; no firm D call. CDR1 and CDR2 (germline): MNHEY, SVGEGT. Trimming took 2 bases from V and 3 from J, leaving 5 bases between them. CDR3 length equals 12 residues.